These 11 T cell receptor beta chains were all obtained from the same sample, sequenced in a study of prognosis after radiotherapy for stage I lung cancer. The authors amplified TCR beta CDR3 from genomic DNA using two-round multiplex PCR. First-round PCR amplification was performed with primers specific to each TRBV and TRBJ gene. TCRdb recomputed calls from the multiplex PCR reads with MiXCR, one row per CDR3 protein. The sample lists fewer than 25,000 distinct CDR3 sequences; more than 40% were seen once. The specimen comprised PBMCs, sampled before or after stereotactic body radiation therapy (not recorded which). Source of these receptors: a donor aged 50 or older with non-small cell lung cancer.

Note on this clonotype: This may arise from a read error, as a much more abundant clone is one base away. The chain joins TRBV7-9 to TRBJ2-2; D uncertain. Trimming removed 1 base from V and 8 bases from J, with 5 bases in between. The CDR3 consists of 12 residues. Germline-derived CDR1 and CDR2 are SEHNR and FQNEAQ (reference sequence). Here the CDR3 DNA reads TGTGCCAGCAGCTTAGAGTTGGGGGAGCTGTTTTTT. Its translation: CASSLELGELFF.

Comments on this clonotype: A read error is likely here: a far larger clone is one base away. The chain joins TRBV7-9 to TRBJ2-1, with 8 bases lining up with TRBD1. Germline trimming cut 1 base from V and 8 bases from J; bases unmatched to any gene: 13. CDR3 size: 17 residues. The germline V gene encodes CDR1 SEHNR and CDR2 FQNEAQ (reference sequence). Here the CDR3 DNA reads TGTGCCAGCAGCTTAGGCAGGGGGCTCCGAATCTGGTATGAGCAGTTCTTC. It codes for CASSLGRGLRIWYEQFF. Full variable domain (outside the CDR3, taken from reference TRBV7-9 and TRBJ2-1): DTGVSQNPRHKITKRGQNVTFRCDPISEHNRLYWYRQTLGQGPEFLTYFQNEAQLEKSRLLSDRFSAERPKGSFSTLEIQRTEQGDSAMYLCASSLGRGLRIWYEQFFGPGTRLTVL.

This clonotype was recorded many times. V gene TRBV7-2 combines with J gene TRBJ1-1, with 10 bases lining up with TRBD1. Per the germline V gene, CDR1 is SGHTA and CDR2 is FQGNSA. This CDR3 is built from 13 residues. V shed 10 bases, J shed 5 bases, and the junction held 7 bases outside the gene matches. The DNA for the CDR3 is TGTGCCACCTCTGGACAGGGGGGGACTGAAGCTTTCTTT. It specifies CATSGQGGTEAFF. Filled out from reference TRBV7-2 and TRBJ1-1, the complete variable domain reads GAGVSQSPSNKVTEKGKDVELRCDPISGHTALYWYRQSLGQGLEFLIYFQGNSAPDKSGLPSDRFSAERTGGSVSTLTIQRTQQEDSAVYLCATSGQGGTEAFFGQGTRLTVV.

This clonotype has a count of ten or more. The chain has TRBV19 and TRBJ2-1; no clear D. Germline CDR1 is LNHDA and CDR2 is SQIVND (reference sequence). V gave up 0 bases and J gave up 8 bases, with 11 bases separating them. The CDR3 spans 14 residues. The CDR3 region has the DNA TGTGCCAGTAGTATAGATCAAAGGTACCATGAGCAGTTCTTC. Its protein product is CASSIDQRYHEQFF.

A word on this clonotype: This sequence is one base from a far larger clone and is likely a read error. The chain is built from TRBV7-9 and TRBJ1-5; D is undetermined. The CDR3 contains 14 residues. The germline V gene encodes CDR1 SEHNR and CDR2 FQNEAQ (reference sequence). Deletions cut 5 bases from V and 7 bases from J, with 15 bases between. The CDR3 loop reads CASSPNSSAQPQHF. CDR3 sequence (DNA): TGTGCCAGCAGCCCCAACAGTTCGGCGCAGCCCCAGCATTTT.

This clonotype was counted ten times or more. The chain combines TRBV28 with TRBJ2-7; 8 bases map to TRBD1. CDR1 is MDHEN, CDR2 SYDVKM, per germline. The CDR3 runs to 15 residues. V lost 3 bases to trimming and J lost 1 base; unmatched junction nucleotides: 5. DNA for the CDR3: TGTGCCAGCAGTTTTTCCCAGGGGGCGTCCTACGAGCAGTACTTC. Amino acid sequence: CASSFSQGASYEQYF.

V gene TRBV5-4 combines with J gene TRBJ2-5, with unresolved D. V was pared by 2 bases and J by 5 bases, with 13 bases between. CDR1 is SGHNT, CDR2 YYREEE, per germline (reference sequence). This CDR3 has 14 residues. The CDR3 region is CASSLKRAVETQYF. The CDR3, as DNA: TGTGCCAGCAGCTTAAAAAGGGCTGTGGAGACCCAGTACTTC.

The rearrangement joins TRBV6-5 to TRBJ2-7; perhaps TRBD1 as D (6 bases). V was pared by 2 bases and J by 2 bases, with 10 bases between. Germline CDR1 reads MNHEY; CDR2 reads SVGAGI. The CDR3 is 14 residues long. Written as DNA, the CDR3 is TGTGCCAGCAGTTACGGGACACGGCCCTACGAGCAGTACTTC. Amino acid sequence: CASSYGTRPYEQYF.

This sequence joins TRBV2 and TRBJ1-6, with 9 bases that match TRBD1. V was pared by 8 bases and J by 14 bases, with 16 bases of the junction left unmatched. The CDR3 contains 15 residues. Germline V lookup: CDR1 SNHLY, CDR2 FYNNEI. CDR3 DNA sequence: TGTGCCAGCTGCTCCCCCGGGACAGGGCGTATGGCCCTCCACTTT. Amino acids: CASCSPGTGRMALHF.

The V and J genes are TRBV25-1 and TRBJ2-2; 14 positions match TRBD2. The V gene's germline CDR1 is MGHDK and CDR2 SYGVNS. The CDR3 is made up of 16 amino acids. After removal of 5 bases from V and 5 bases from J, the junction contained 4 bases not matched to a gene. Here the CDR3 reads CASSTGTSGSTGELFF. The CDR3 nucleotides read TGTGCCAGCAGTACTGGGACTAGCGGGAGTACCGGGGAGCTGTTTTTT.

This clonotype was seen many times. The genes are TRBV2 and TRBJ2-1, with TRBD2 matching 8 bases. This CDR3 is built from 15 residues. The germline gives CDR1 SNHLY, CDR2 FYNNEI. V lost 4 bases and J lost 4; bases outside the gene matches: 6. In DNA, the CDR3 is TGTGCCAGCAGTGCTGGGACTAGGCGGTACAATGAGCAGTTCTTC. This encodes CASSAGTRRYNEQFF. The complete variable domain, with remaining parts taken from reference TRBV2 and TRBJ2-1, reads EPEVTQTPSHQVTQMGQEVILRCVPISNHLYFYWYRQILGQKVEFLVSFYNNEISEKSEIFDDQFSVERPDGSNFTLKIRSTKLEDSAMYFCASSAGTRRYNEQFFGPGTRLTVL.